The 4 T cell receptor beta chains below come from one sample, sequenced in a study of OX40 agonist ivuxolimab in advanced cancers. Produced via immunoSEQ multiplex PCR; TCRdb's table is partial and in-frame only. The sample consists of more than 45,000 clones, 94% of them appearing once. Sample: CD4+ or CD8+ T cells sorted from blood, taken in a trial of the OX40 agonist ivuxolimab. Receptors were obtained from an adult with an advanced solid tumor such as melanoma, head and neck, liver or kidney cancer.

The CDR3 coding sequence is TGTGCCAGTAGTCTGCCAGGGGACAATCAGCCCCAGCATTTT. Its translation is CASSLPGDNQPQHF. This chain connects TRBV19 to TRBJ1-5, with a tentative D call TRBD1 (6 bases). The germline V gene encodes CDR1 LNHDA and CDR2 SQIVND (reference sequence). V lost 5 bases to trimming and J lost 3 bases, with 11 bases between them. The CDR3 runs to 14 residues.

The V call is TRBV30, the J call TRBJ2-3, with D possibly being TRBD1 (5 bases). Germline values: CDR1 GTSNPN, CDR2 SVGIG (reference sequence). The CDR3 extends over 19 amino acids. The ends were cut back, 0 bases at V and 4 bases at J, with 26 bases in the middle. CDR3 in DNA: TGTGCCTGGAGTGTACGTATATTTGGAGAACAGGTGCCGGCAGATACGCAGTATTTT. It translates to CAWSVRIFGEQVPADTQYF. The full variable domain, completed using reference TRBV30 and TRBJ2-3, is SQTIHQWPATLVQPVGSPLSLECTVEGTSNPNLYWYRQAAGRGLQLLFYSVGIGQISSEVPQNLSASRPQDRQFILSSKKLLLSDSGFYLCAWSVRIFGEQVPADTQYFGPGTRLTVL.

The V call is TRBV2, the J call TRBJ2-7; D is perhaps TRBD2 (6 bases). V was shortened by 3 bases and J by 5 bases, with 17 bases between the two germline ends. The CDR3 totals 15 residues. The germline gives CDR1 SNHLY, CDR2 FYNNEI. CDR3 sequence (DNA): TGTGCCAGCAGTGACGGCGGGGTAGGGTTTCACGAGCAGTACTTC. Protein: CASSDGGVGFHEQYF.

The CDR3 DNA reads as TGTGCCAGCAGCCGGGACAGGGTAGCCGCCGGGGAGCTGTTTTTT. Amino acid sequence: CASSRDRVAAGELFF. The V call is TRBV28, the J call TRBJ2-2; 9 bases are shared with TRBD1. This CDR3 is built from 15 residues. Germline-derived CDR1 and CDR2 are MDHEN and SYDVKM. J was trimmed by 6 bases and V by 6 bases; bases with no gene match: 8. The whole variable domain, filled in from reference TRBV28 and TRBJ2-2, reads DVKVTQSSRYLVKRTGEKVFLECVQDMDHENMFWYRQDPGLGLRLIYFSYDVKMKEKGDIPEGYSVSREKKERFSLILESASTNQTSMYLCASSRDRVAAGELFFGEGSRLTVL.